The rows below give T cell receptor beta chains drawn from one sample of a study of OX40 agonist ivuxolimab in advanced cancers. Sequencing used immunoSEQ multiplex PCR; TCRdb keeps in-frame clones, though not all of them. Of 90,000 to 130,000 clones listed, less than 95% are singletons. The sample here was CD4+ or CD8+ T cells sorted from blood, taken in a trial of the OX40 agonist ivuxolimab. Source of these receptors: an adult with an advanced solid tumor such as melanoma, head and neck, liver or kidney cancer. The CDR3 runs from the conserved cysteine through the conserved F or W. Fields, in order: V gene, D gene, J gene, clone size, CDR3 DNA, CDR3 protein. The D gene is left open where the match is weak. Clone sizes are given selectively: once, few, many, or a class where the clone is expanded.

TRBV6-5	TRBD1	TRBJ2-7	NA	TGTGCCAGCAGTTACTCATCCGGGACAGGGGCGCGGGAGCAGTACTTC	CASSYSSGTGAREQYF
TRBV19	NA	TRBJ1-1	NA	TGTGCCAGTAGATACAGGGCAAACACTGAAGCTTTCTTT	CASRYRANTEAFF
TRBV5-4	TRBD2	TRBJ2-1	NA	TGTGCCAGCAGCTCGGGACTAGCGGGAATGGGTGAGCAGTTCTTC	CASSSGLAGMGEQFF
TRBV19	TRBD2	TRBJ2-7	NA	TGTGCCAGTAGCTCGCGGGGGGGCCGTAACGAGCAGTACTTC	CASSSRGGRNEQYF
TRBV7-9	TRBD1	TRBJ2-7	NA	TGTGCCAGCAGCTTCGGGGACAGGGGGTACGAGCAGTACTTC	CASSFGDRGYEQYF
TRBV6-6	NA	TRBJ2-2	few	TGTGCCAGCAGTTGGGACACCGCGAACACCGGGGAGCTGTTTTTT	CASSWDTANTGELFF
TRBV19	TRBD1	TRBJ2-7	NA	TGTGCCAGTAGTATTGGGACAGGGGGAACCTACGAGCAGTACTTC	CASSIGTGGTYEQYF
TRBV6-6	NA	TRBJ2-7	NA	TGTGCCAGCAGTTACAACAGGGCCGGCCCCTACGAGCAGTACTTC	CASSYNRAGPYEQYF
TRBV12-5	NA	TRBJ2-1	NA	TGTGCTAGTGGTTCTGAGGGCAATGAGCAGTTCTTC	CASGSEGNEQFF
TRBV19	NA	TRBJ1-1	NA	TGTGCCAGTAGTATAGGCCCCGTAAGGATGAACACTGAAGCTTTCTTT	CASSIGPVRMNTEAFF
TRBV25-1	NA	TRBJ2-5	NA	TGTGCCAGCAGTGTGGGTCCTCAAGAGACCCAGTACTTC	CASSVGPQETQYF
TRBV5-4	TRBD1	TRBJ1-1	NA	TGTGCCAGCAGCGAATACCGGGACAGAGACTTCAAAGCTTTCTTT	CASSEYRDRDFKAFF
TRBV10-1	NA	TRBJ2-5	NA	TGCGCCAGCACCCCACCGGGACACAAAGGTGGGGAGACCCAGTACTTC	CASTPPGHKGGETQYF
TRBV18	NA	TRBJ1-4	once	TGTGCCAGCTCGCAAAATGGACACGCTAATGAAAAACTGTTTTTT	CASSQNGHANEKLFF
TRBV19	TRBD1	TRBJ2-2	NA	TGTGCCAGTAGGACAGGGTCTACCGGGGAGCTGTTTTTT	CASRTGSTGELFF
TRBV5-1	TRBD2	TRBJ2-5	NA	TGCGCCAGCAGCCCCGGACTAGCGGAAGAGACCCAGTACTTC	CASSPGLAEETQYF
TRBV14	TRBD1	TRBJ1-1	once	TGTGCCAGCAACCCGGACTACAGGGGCACTGAAGCTTTCTTT	CASNPDYRGTEAFF
TRBV14	NA	TRBJ2-5	NA	TGTGCCAGCAGCCAAGGAATCGGTCGTACCCAGTACTTC	CASSQGIGRTQYF
TRBV2	NA	TRBJ2-3	once	TGTGCCAGCAGGGAACAGGGTGTCACAGATACGCAGTATTTT	CASREQGVTDTQYF
TRBV19	TRBD1	TRBJ1-3	NA	TGTGCCACCAAGCAGGGGGCTGTGATCTCTGGAAACACCATATATTTT	CATKQGAVISGNTIYF
TRBV4-2	NA	TRBJ1-1	NA	TGTGCCAGCAGCGGACAGACTATGAACACTGAAGCTTTCTTT	CASSGQTMNTEAFF
TRBV11-1	NA	TRBJ2-1	NA	TGTGCCAGCAGCTTAGTGGTCAATGAGCAGTTCTTC	CASSLVVNEQFF
TRBV2	NA	TRBJ1-3	NA	TGTGCCAGCAGTGGGAGGACGGAATTTACTGGAAACACCATATATTTT	CASSGRTEFTGNTIYF
TRBV2	NA	TRBJ2-2	NA	TGTGCCAGCAGTGAAGCAGGACCCGGGGAGCTGTTTTTT	CASSEAGPGELFF
TRBV19	NA	TRBJ2-7	NA	TGTGCCAGTAGTATAACGGGAGACTTGAGTCCCTACGAGCAGTACTTC	CASSITGDLSPYEQYF
TRBV6-1	NA	TRBJ1-2	NA	TGTGCCAGCAGTGCGCGAGGGAATGGGTACTATGGCTACACCTTC	CASSARGNGYYGYTF
TRBV11-2	NA	TRBJ2-7	NA	TGTGCCAGCAGTTTGCGACTACTCTCCTACGAGCAGTACTTC	CASSLRLLSYEQYF
TRBV9	NA	TRBJ2-5	once	TGTGCCAGCAGCGTAGGGGGAGGGGGTCCCCAAGAGACCCAGTACTTC	CASSVGGGGPQETQYF
TRBV12-5	NA	TRBJ1-5	NA	TGTGCTAGTGGTTTGACGAATCAGCCCCAGCATTTT	CASGLTNQPQHF
TRBV30	NA	TRBJ1-6	NA	TGTGCCTGGAGTATCGCCGGAGATTCACCCCTCCACTTT	CAWSIAGDSPLHF
TRBV5-1	NA	TRBJ2-7	once	TGCGCCAGCAGCTTGGACTACGAGCAGTACTTC	CASSLDYEQYF
TRBV5-1	NA	TRBJ2-1	NA	TGCGCCAGCAGCTGGTCGTCCCTAGCGCACAATGAGCAGTTCTTC	CASSWSSLAHNEQFF
TRBV5-1	NA	TRBJ1-1	NA	TGCGCCAGCAGCTTGGGAGTTAACACTGAAGCTTTCTTT	CASSLGVNTEAFF
TRBV15	TRBD2	TRBJ2-5	NA	TGTGCCACCAGCAGAGATAGTCTAGCGGTTTTGGGGGGACAAGAGACCCAGTACTTC	CATSRDSLAVLGGQETQYF
TRBV2	NA	TRBJ1-5	once	TGTGCCAGCAGTGAACTAATCGGAAAAAGCAATCAGCCCCAGCATTTT	CASSELIGKSNQPQHF
TRBV6-5	TRBD1	TRBJ1-2	NA	TGTGCCAGCAGTCACAGGGGACGGTTCTATGGCTACACCTTC	CASSHRGRFYGYTF
TRBV10-3	NA	TRBJ2-7	NA	TGTGCCATCAGGGGGGACACGTCCCTGGGGTACGAGCAGTACTTC	CAIRGDTSLGYEQYF
TRBV7-6	NA	TRBJ1-3	NA	TGTGCCAGCAGCTTAGTTGGGGAGGGTCGAAACACCATATATTTT	CASSLVGEGRNTIYF
TRBV7-8	NA	TRBJ2-7	NA	TGTGCCAGCAGCCAACTGGGGGCTAGCGGTGGATTAGCGTTTCACGAGCAGTACTTC	CASSQLGASGGLAFHEQYF
TRBV19	NA	TRBJ1-2	few	TGTGCCAGTAGTATTGTCGCGGATAACTATGGCTACACCTTC	CASSIVADNYGYTF
TRBV7-3	TRBD1	TRBJ2-1	NA	TGTGCCAGCAGCCCGGGACAGGTGGCCAATGAGCAGTTCTTC	CASSPGQVANEQFF
TRBV5-1	TRBD1	TRBJ2-3	NA	TGCGCCAGCAGCTTGGAGGGACAGGGCGTTAGTACAGATACGCAGTATTTT	CASSLEGQGVSTDTQYF
TRBV5-1	NA	TRBJ1-1	NA	TGCGCCAGCAGCTCCCCATGGGGCACTGAAGCTTTCTTT	CASSSPWGTEAFF
TRBV21-1	NA	TRBJ2-3	NA	TGTGCCACCAAAGGGACAGGGGGTCCAGATACGCAGTATTTT	CATKGTGGPDTQYF
TRBV18	NA	TRBJ1-2	NA	TGTGCCAGCTCCATGAGGGATGGACAGTTCTATGGCTACACCTTC	CASSMRDGQFYGYTF
TRBV6-1	NA	TRBJ2-7	NA	TGTGCCAGCAGTGCCCCCCGGATCAAGCAGTACTTC	CASSAPRIKQYF
TRBV9	TRBD2	TRBJ2-1	NA	TGTGCCAGCAGCGTAGCTGGGACTAGCGGATACAATGAGCAGTTCTTC	CASSVAGTSGYNEQFF
TRBV5-5	NA	TRBJ1-2	NA	TGTGCCAGCAGCTTGGTAGCCGGCGGGGGCTACACCTTC	CASSLVAGGGYTF
TRBV6-1	NA	TRBJ2-5	NA	TGTGCCAGCAAACCGGCTAGTCCGGAGACCCAGTACTTC	CASKPASPETQYF
TRBV5-3	NA	TRBJ2-7	NA	TGTGCCAGAAGCTTGGCTGGGTTGAGCTCCTACGAGCAGTACTTC	CARSLAGLSSYEQYF
TRBV5-1	NA	TRBJ1-4	NA	TGCGCCAGCAGTGACAGCGCAACTAATGAAAAACTGTTTTTT	CASSDSATNEKLFF
TRBV6-5	TRBD1	TRBJ2-7	NA	TGTGCCAGCAGTTCGCAGGGGGCCTTCGACGAGCAGTACTTC	CASSSQGAFDEQYF
TRBV19	TRBD1	TRBJ2-6	once	TGTGCCAGTACCCTTGCAGGACAGGGTGCGGGGGCCAACGTCCTGACTTTC	CASTLAGQGAGANVLTF
TRBV4-2	TRBD1	TRBJ1-2	NA	TGTGCCAGCATAGGTGACAGGGGCTATGGCTACACCTTC	CASIGDRGYGYTF
TRBV11-2	NA	TRBJ2-7	NA	TGTGCCAGCAGCTTTGACACTTCCTACGAGCAGTACTTC	CASSFDTSYEQYF
TRBV19	TRBD1	TRBJ2-5	NA	TGTGCCAGCAAGGGACAGGTGGAGACCCAGTACTTC	CASKGQVETQYF
TRBV7-9	NA	TRBJ2-5	NA	TGTGCCAGCAGCGGTAAAGAGACCCAGTACTTC	CASSGKETQYF
TRBV18	NA	TRBJ1-5	once	TGTGCCAGCTCTCAGGGGCCCCGCAATCAGCCCCAGCATTTT	CASSQGPRNQPQHF
TRBV6-5	NA	TRBJ2-7	NA	TGTGCCAGCAGCATCAGGGGTCCCTACGAGCAGTACTTC	CASSIRGPYEQYF